The rows below give T cell receptor beta chains drawn from one sample of a study of human T cells and chemical hapten exposure. TCRdb re-called the RACE reads through MiXCR, storing one row per CDR3 protein. The sample has about 97,000 distinct CDR3 sequences; roughly a quarter are singletons. Sequencing was performed on whole blood, taken in connection with sensitization to the hapten diphenylcyclopropenone (DPC). All receptors come from a man between 40 and 49 years old with alopecia areata. Some clones in this sample may be carry-over from other donors' samples. CDR3s include the opening cysteine and the closing phenylalanine or tryptophan. Fields, in order: D gene, clone size, CDR3 length, J gene, V gene, CDR3 protein, CDR3 DNA. D genes are given only for firm matches. Clone sizes are given selectively: once, few, many, or a class where the clone is expanded.

d_gene: NA; abundance: NA; len: 15; j_gene: TRBJ1-1; v_gene: TRBV10-1; CDR3aa: CASSESVGRNTEAFF; CDR3nt: TGCGCCAGCAGTGAGTCGGTAGGACGGAACACTGAAGCTTTCTTT
d_gene: NA; abundance: few; len: 17; j_gene: TRBJ1-1; v_gene: TRBV20-1; CDR3aa: CSARDAGRDTLNTEAFF; CDR3nt: TGCAGTGCTAGAGATGCGGGCAGGGATACCCTGAACACTGAAGCTTTCTTT
d_gene: NA; abundance: NA; len: 12; j_gene: TRBJ2-1; v_gene: TRBV7-3; CDR3aa: CASSLERHEQFF; CDR3nt: TGTGCCAGCAGCTTAGAGCGTCATGAGCAGTTCTTC
d_gene: NA; abundance: NA; len: 17; j_gene: TRBJ2-6; v_gene: TRBV18; CDR3aa: CASSPQLKGSGANVLTF; CDR3nt: TGTGCCAGCTCACCACAGTTAAAGGGTTCTGGGGCCAACGTCCTGACTTTC
d_gene: NA; abundance: few; len: 14; j_gene: TRBJ2-1; v_gene: TRBV12-3/TRBV12-4; CDR3aa: CASTRTGTYNEQFF; CDR3nt: TGTGCCAGCACCCGGACGGGAACCTACAATGAGCAGTTCTTC
d_gene: NA; abundance: NA; len: 12; j_gene: TRBJ2-1; v_gene: TRBV2; CDR3aa: CASSGRADEQFF; CDR3nt: TGTGCCAGCAGTGGACGAGCGGATGAGCAGTTCTTC
d_gene: NA; abundance: NA; len: 14; j_gene: TRBJ2-7; v_gene: TRBV4-1; CDR3aa: CASSQGVASYEQYF; CDR3nt: TGCGCCAGCAGCCAAGGGGTCGCCTCCTACGAGCAGTACTTC
d_gene: NA; abundance: large; len: 15; j_gene: TRBJ2-3; v_gene: TRBV21-1; CDR3aa: CASRPWETGTDTQYF; CDR3nt: TGTGCCAGCCGCCCGTGGGAGACGGGAACAGATACGCAGTATTTT
d_gene: TRBD2; abundance: NA; len: 18; j_gene: TRBJ2-2; v_gene: TRBV11-2; CDR3aa: CASVQGLAGELVTGELFF; CDR3nt: TGTGCCAGCGTGCAGGGACTAGCGGGAGAGTTGGTCACCGGGGAGCTGTTTTTT
d_gene: TRBD2; abundance: few; len: 17; j_gene: TRBJ2-4; v_gene: TRBV20-1; CDR3aa: CSAREAPSGSAKNIQYF; CDR3nt: TGCAGTGCTAGAGAGGCCCCCAGCGGGAGTGCCAAAAACATTCAGTACTTC
d_gene: NA; abundance: few; len: 15; j_gene: TRBJ2-5; v_gene: TRBV11-2; CDR3aa: CASSLDLGRAETQYF; CDR3nt: TGTGCCAGCAGCTTAGATCTGGGTCGTGCCGAGACCCAGTACTTC
d_gene: TRBD1; abundance: NA; len: 13; j_gene: TRBJ2-1; v_gene: TRBV25-1; CDR3aa: CASRDRGLSEQFF; CDR3nt: TGTGCCAGCAGGGACAGGGGGCTCAGTGAGCAGTTCTTC
d_gene: TRBD1; abundance: NA; len: 15; j_gene: TRBJ2-1; v_gene: TRBV6-2/TRBV6-3; CDR3aa: CASSQLNRDRDEQFF; CDR3nt: TGTGCCAGCAGCCAACTCAACCGGGACAGGGATGAGCAGTTCTTC
d_gene: NA; abundance: NA; len: 18; j_gene: TRBJ2-5; v_gene: TRBV12-3/TRBV12-4; CDR3aa: CASSLAQGGRGFQETQYF; CDR3nt: TGTGCCAGCAGTTTAGCGCAGGGCGGCCGGGGATTCCAAGAGACCCAGTACTTC
d_gene: TRBD1; abundance: few; len: 20; j_gene: TRBJ2-1; v_gene: TRBV7-3; CDR3aa: CASSLEGQGASGSSYNEQFF; CDR3nt: TGTGCCAGCAGCTTAGAAGGACAGGGGGCGAGTGGGAGCTCCTACAATGAGCAGTTCTTC
d_gene: NA; abundance: NA; len: 14; j_gene: TRBJ2-3; v_gene: TRBV5-1; CDR3aa: CASSVDRSIDTQYF; CDR3nt: TGCGCCAGCAGCGTGGACCGAAGCATAGATACGCAGTATTTT
d_gene: TRBD1; abundance: NA; len: 14; j_gene: TRBJ2-7; v_gene: TRBV7-2; CDR3aa: CASSPDRPSYEQYF; CDR3nt: TGTGCCAGCAGCCCGGACAGGCCCTCCTACGAGCAGTACTTC
d_gene: NA; abundance: few; len: 17; j_gene: TRBJ2-3; v_gene: TRBV20-1; CDR3aa: CSDATLALGDRTDTQYF; CDR3nt: TGCAGTGACGCGACCCTAGCGCTAGGAGATCGGACAGATACGCAGTATTTT
d_gene: NA; abundance: NA; len: 12; j_gene: TRBJ2-2; v_gene: TRBV6-2/TRBV6-3; CDR3aa: CASRIATGELFF; CDR3nt: TGTGCCAGCAGGATAGCCACCGGGGAGCTGTTTTTT
d_gene: TRBD1; abundance: NA; len: 13; j_gene: TRBJ2-1; v_gene: TRBV6-5; CDR3aa: CASRGQRYNEQFF; CDR3nt: TGTGCCAGCAGGGGACAGAGATACAATGAGCAGTTCTTC
d_gene: NA; abundance: few; len: 15; j_gene: TRBJ2-1; v_gene: TRBV9; CDR3aa: CASSVTGSDYNEQFF; CDR3nt: TGTGCCAGCAGCGTGACAGGATCAGACTACAATGAGCAGTTCTTC
d_gene: NA; abundance: NA; len: 13; j_gene: TRBJ2-3; v_gene: TRBV5-1; CDR3aa: CASSLEGQDTQYF; CDR3nt: TGCGCCAGCAGCTTGGAGGGGCAGGATACGCAGTATTTT
d_gene: NA; abundance: few; len: 18; j_gene: TRBJ2-6; v_gene: TRBV6-1; CDR3aa: CASNPDKTQSSGANVLTF; CDR3nt: TGTGCCAGCAACCCAGACAAAACACAGAGCTCTGGGGCCAACGTCCTGACTTTC
d_gene: NA; abundance: few; len: 15; j_gene: TRBJ1-5; v_gene: TRBV27; CDR3aa: CASSLEGGGYQPQHF; CDR3nt: TGTGCCAGCAGTTTAGAAGGGGGGGGTTATCAGCCCCAGCATTTT
d_gene: TRBD1; abundance: few; len: 14; j_gene: TRBJ1-1; v_gene: TRBV7-2; CDR3aa: CASSSGTGVFEAFF; CDR3nt: TGTGCCAGCAGCTCCGGGACAGGGGTGTTTGAAGCTTTCTTT
d_gene: NA; abundance: NA; len: 12; j_gene: TRBJ2-5; v_gene: TRBV10-3; CDR3aa: CAIKDSGETQYF; CDR3nt: TGTGCCATCAAGGACTCGGGCGAGACCCAGTACTTC
d_gene: NA; abundance: NA; len: 15; j_gene: TRBJ1-1; v_gene: TRBV11-2; CDR3aa: CASSLDQGLDTEAFF; CDR3nt: TGTGCCAGCAGCTTAGATCAGGGGCTGGACACTGAAGCTTTCTTT
d_gene: NA; abundance: NA; len: 11; j_gene: TRBJ2-4; v_gene: TRBV28; CDR3aa: CASFRGDIQYF; CDR3nt: TGTGCCAGCTTTAGAGGGGACATTCAGTACTTC
d_gene: TRBD2; abundance: NA; len: 14; j_gene: TRBJ2-7; v_gene: TRBV3-1; CDR3aa: CASQRTSGSYEQYF; CDR3nt: TGTGCCAGCCAACGGACTAGCGGCTCCTACGAGCAGTACTTC
d_gene: NA; abundance: many; len: 12; j_gene: TRBJ2-3; v_gene: TRBV12-3/TRBV12-4; CDR3aa: CASSLNTDTQYF; CDR3nt: TGTGCCAGCAGCCTAAACACAGATACGCAGTATTTT
d_gene: NA; abundance: NA; len: 13; j_gene: TRBJ2-5; v_gene: TRBV27; CDR3aa: CASRQGGCETQYF; CDR3nt: TGTGCCAGCAGACAGGGCGGATGCGAGACCCAGTACTTC
d_gene: NA; abundance: NA; len: 14; j_gene: TRBJ2-3; v_gene: TRBV6-2/TRBV6-3; CDR3aa: CASTSSAIADTQYF; CDR3nt: TGTGCCAGCACCAGCTCAGCGATCGCAGATACGCAGTATTTT
d_gene: NA; abundance: few; len: 14; j_gene: TRBJ1-4; v_gene: TRBV7-8; CDR3aa: CASSPAGAGEKLFF; CDR3nt: TGTGCCAGCAGCCCTGCAGGAGCAGGTGAAAAACTGTTTTTT
d_gene: NA; abundance: few; len: 13; j_gene: TRBJ2-1; v_gene: TRBV5-1; CDR3aa: CASRKDPAYEQFF; CDR3nt: TGCGCCAGCAGAAAGGACCCAGCGTATGAGCAGTTCTTC
d_gene: NA; abundance: few; len: 14; j_gene: TRBJ2-5; v_gene: TRBV7-2; CDR3aa: CASSSVTYQETQYF; CDR3nt: TGTGCCAGCAGCTCCGTAACGTACCAAGAGACCCAGTACTTC
d_gene: NA; abundance: NA; len: 13; j_gene: TRBJ2-7; v_gene: TRBV6-5; CDR3aa: CASSTAGPYEQYF; CDR3nt: TGTGCCAGCAGTACAGCCGGGCCCTACGAGCAGTACTTC
d_gene: NA; abundance: NA; len: 13; j_gene: TRBJ2-3; v_gene: TRBV7-9; CDR3aa: CASRLSPGDTQYF; CDR3nt: TGTGCCAGCAGACTATCGCCTGGTGATACGCAGTATTTT
d_gene: NA; abundance: NA; len: 13; j_gene: TRBJ2-3; v_gene: TRBV18; CDR3aa: CASSGGSADTQYF; CDR3nt: TGTGCCAGCTCTGGTGGGAGTGCAGATACGCAGTATTTT
d_gene: NA; abundance: few; len: 17; j_gene: TRBJ2-1; v_gene: TRBV29-1; CDR3aa: CSVERSGIALIGDEQFF; CDR3nt: TGCAGCGTTGAAAGATCCGGTATAGCTTTGATCGGCGATGAGCAGTTCTTC
d_gene: TRBD1; abundance: many; len: 14; j_gene: TRBJ2-3; v_gene: TRBV29-1; CDR3aa: CSVSGQLITDTQYF; CDR3nt: TGCAGCGTTTCGGGACAGCTCATCACAGATACGCAGTATTTT
d_gene: NA; abundance: few; len: 16; j_gene: TRBJ2-1; v_gene: TRBV10-3; CDR3aa: CAISDTGTGSYNEQFF; CDR3nt: TGTGCCATCAGTGACACCGGGACTGGCTCCTACAATGAGCAGTTCTTC
d_gene: NA; abundance: NA; len: 14; j_gene: TRBJ2-7; v_gene: TRBV9; CDR3aa: CASSVGERTGEQYF; CDR3nt: TGTGCCAGCAGCGTAGGTGAGCGGACGGGCGAGCAGTACTTC
d_gene: TRBD1; abundance: NA; len: 17; j_gene: TRBJ1-5; v_gene: TRBV20-1; CDR3aa: CSAPEIYRGSGNQPQHF; CDR3nt: TGCAGTGCTCCTGAGATCTACAGGGGAAGTGGCAATCAGCCCCAGCATTTT
d_gene: NA; abundance: NA; len: 13; j_gene: TRBJ1-6; v_gene: TRBV7-8; CDR3aa: CASAVDKNSPLHF; CDR3nt: TGTGCCAGCGCGGTTGACAAGAATTCACCCCTCCACTTT
d_gene: NA; abundance: NA; len: 15; j_gene: TRBJ2-5; v_gene: TRBV7-2; CDR3aa: CASSLTEDVRRTQYF; CDR3nt: TGTGCCAGCAGCTTAACTGAGGACGTACGCCGGACCCAGTACTTC
d_gene: TRBD2; abundance: once; len: 19; j_gene: TRBJ2-3; v_gene: TRBV20-1; CDR3aa: CSATVKEIIAGGFTDTQYF; CDR3nt: TGCAGTGCTACCGTTAAAGAGATCATAGCGGGAGGGTTCACAGATACGCAGTATTTT
d_gene: NA; abundance: NA; len: 14; j_gene: TRBJ1-2; v_gene: TRBV11-2; CDR3aa: CASSLVGSNYGYTF; CDR3nt: TGTGCCAGCAGCTTAGTAGGTTCTAACTATGGCTACACCTTC
d_gene: NA; abundance: NA; len: 15; j_gene: TRBJ2-5; v_gene: TRBV7-2; CDR3aa: CASSSQWRPGETQYF; CDR3nt: TGTGCCAGCAGCTCCCAATGGCGACCCGGGGAGACCCAGTACTTC
d_gene: NA; abundance: few; len: 14; j_gene: TRBJ1-2; v_gene: TRBV12-3/TRBV12-4; CDR3aa: CASSLSKTAYGDTF; CDR3nt: TGTGCCAGCAGCCTTAGTAAGACCGCTTATGGCGACACCTTC
d_gene: NA; abundance: few; len: 13; j_gene: TRBJ2-7; v_gene: TRBV20-1; CDR3aa: CSALGDISYEQYF; CDR3nt: TGCAGTGCCTTAGGGGACATATCCTACGAGCAGTACTTC
d_gene: NA; abundance: few; len: 11; j_gene: TRBJ2-3; v_gene: TRBV27; CDR3aa: CASSIGDTQYF; CDR3nt: TGTGCCAGCAGTATAGGAGATACGCAGTATTTT
d_gene: TRBD2; abundance: NA; len: 16; j_gene: TRBJ2-1; v_gene: TRBV10-3; CDR3aa: CAISEGGHGRVDEQFF; CDR3nt: TGTGCCATCAGTGAGGGGGGGCACGGGAGGGTTGATGAGCAGTTCTTC
d_gene: NA; abundance: few; len: 19; j_gene: TRBJ1-1; v_gene: TRBV20-1; CDR3aa: CSARDVSRVLIRVGAEAFF; CDR3nt: TGCAGTGCTAGAGATGTTTCTCGAGTACTAATAAGGGTGGGCGCTGAAGCTTTCTTT
d_gene: NA; abundance: NA; len: 14; j_gene: TRBJ1-6; v_gene: TRBV9; CDR3aa: CASSVISENSPLHF; CDR3nt: TGTGCCAGCAGCGTCATTTCGGAGAATTCACCCCTCCACTTT
d_gene: NA; abundance: NA; len: 14; j_gene: TRBJ2-5; v_gene: TRBV7-2; CDR3aa: CASSFRDYQETQYF; CDR3nt: TGTGCCAGCAGCTTCCGGGACTACCAAGAGACCCAGTACTTC